What follows are 20 T cell receptor beta chains derived from one specimen sequenced in a study of cytomegalovirus exposure and HLA in healthy donors. Repertoires were generated with immunoSEQ multiplex PCR, while TCRdb's copy carries only in-frame clones and drops some. The sample records some 200,000 clones, 84% being singletons. The sequenced sample was PBMCs. These receptors were obtained from a woman in her twenties or thirties in good health and CMV-seropositive.

This clone turned up a few times. The chain combines TRBV29-1 with TRBJ2-7, with D possibly being TRBD2 (5 bases). Per the germline V gene, CDR1 is SQVTM and CDR2 is ANQGSEA. Trimming stripped 4 bases from V and 6 bases from J, with 13 bases between. The CDR3 length is 12 residues. CDR3 in amino acids: CSVVRDVGEQYF. For the CDR3, the DNA is TGCAGCGTTGTGAGGGATGTGGGCGAGCAGTACTTC.

The chain employs TRBV5-6 and TRBJ1-3; D gene ambiguous. The CDR3 is 13 amino acids. Germline V gene lookup returns CDR1 SGHDT and CDR2 YYEEEE. Trimming shortened V by 4 bases and J by 8 bases, and 13 bases separated the two germline ends. CDR3 sequence (DNA): TGTGCCAGCAGCATTAGCGGTCGGGACACCATATATTTT. Translated: CASSISGRDTIYF.

The J gene is TRBJ1-2, the V gene TRBV5-7; D ambiguous. TRBV5-7 is an ORF; its function is uncertain. The V end lost 2 bases, the J end lost 6 bases, and 23 bases lay between the germline ends. The CDR3 is 17 amino acids. The CDR3 loop is CASSLYVSRKISNGYTF. The CDR3 nucleotides are TGTGCCAGCAGCTTATACGTGAGCAGGAAAATCAGTAATGGCTACACCTTC.

This chain joins TRBV7-9 and TRBJ2-7, with D maybe TRBD1 (6 bases). CDR1 is SEHNR and CDR2 is FQNEAQ in the germline V gene (reference sequence). Deletions cut 3 bases from V and 3 bases from J, with 21 bases between. The CDR3 runs to 17 residues. CDR3 sequence reads: CASSFGTPQTGDYEQYF. The CDR3 DNA reads as TGTGCCAGCAGCTTCGGAACCCCCCAGACAGGCGACTACGAGCAGTACTTC.

V usage is TRBV4-1 and J usage is TRBJ1-5; 7 bases agree with TRBD1. V lost 1 base, J lost 5 bases, and 5 bases stayed unmatched. The CDR3 consists of 15 residues. The germline gives CDR1 MGHRA, CDR2 YSYEKL. DNA of the CDR3: TGCGCCAGCAGCCAAGTAGTCACAGGGGATCAGCCCCAGCATTTT. Its protein product is CASSQVVTGDQPQHF.

The chain carries TRBV25-1 and TRBJ1-2, with a possible D match to TRBD1 (5 bases). The CDR3 sequence is 12 residues long. With 5 bases removed from V and 7 bases from J, the gap between germline ends came to 11 bases. From germline, CDR1 is MGHDK and CDR2 SYGVNS. CDR3 DNA: TGTGCCAGCAGTTCCGCGGGGGGTGGCTACACCTTC. It encodes CASSSAGGGYTF.

The chain combines TRBV30 with TRBJ2-6, with 8 bases aligning to TRBD1. The germline V gene has CDR1 GTSNPN and CDR2 SVGIG (reference sequence). CDR3 length equals 19 residues. The junction had 12 bases not matched to a gene; V was cut back by 1 base and J by 1 base. CDR3 in amino acids: CAWSGNPGGDLSGANVLTF. The CDR3 nucleotides are TGTGCCTGGAGTGGGAACCCAGGGGGCGATTTGTCTGGGGCCAACGTCCTGACTTTC. The complete variable domain, with remaining parts taken from reference TRBV30 and TRBJ2-6, reads SQTIHQWPATLVQPVGSPLSLECTVEGTSNPNLYWYRQAAGRGLQLLFYSVGIGQISSEVPQNLSASRPQDRQFILSSKKLLLSDSGFYLCAWSGNPGGDLSGANVLTFGAGSRLTVL.

This sequence joins TRBV5-1 and TRBJ2-3; tentatively, D is TRBD2 (6 bases). The CDR3 has 18 amino acids. Germline CDR1 is SGHRS and CDR2 is YFSETQ. The V end was cut by 2 bases, the J end by 1 base, with 20 bases between. The CDR3, as DNA: TGCGCCAGCAGCTTCCAAATGCCGTTGCGGGGAGGCACAGATACGCAGTATTTT. Protein: CASSFQMPLRGGTDTQYF.

This clone was observed a few times. The chain is built from TRBV25-1 and TRBJ1-2; perhaps TRBD1 as D (5 bases). The CDR3 is 13 residues long. V gave up 6 bases and J gave up 8 bases, with 16 bases separating them. Germline CDR1 is MGHDK and CDR2 is SYGVNS. Here the CDR3 reads CASRQEGVMGYTF. CDR3 DNA sequence: TGTGCCAGCAGACAGGAAGGTGTCATGGGCTACACCTTC.

The chain is built from TRBV6-5 and TRBJ1-1; D remains ambiguous. V was shortened by 7 bases and J by 0 bases, with 12 bases between the two germline ends. Germline CDR1 is MNHEY and CDR2 is SVGAGI. The CDR3 length is 14 residues. The CDR3 DNA reads as TGTGCCAGCACCCTGACATCCATGAACACTGAAGCTTTCTTT. Protein product: CASTLTSMNTEAFF.

The chain carries TRBV5-5 and TRBJ2-7; TRBD2 matches at 10 bases. CDR3 length: 14 amino acids. The V and J ends lost 3 bases and 7 bases, in that order; junction bases with no gene match: 7. Germline V gene sequence: CDR1 SGHKS, CDR2 YYEKEE (reference sequence). The CDR3 nucleotides are TGTGCCAGCAGCTGGGTAGCGGGAGGCGGGGAGCAGTACTTC. Residues: CASSWVAGGGEQYF.

The chain links TRBV5-4 to TRBJ2-1; D call uncertain. In germline, CDR1 is SGHNT, CDR2 YYREEE (reference sequence). There are 12 residues in the CDR3. V was cut by 4 bases and J by 8 bases, with 10 bases left in between. This CDR3 reads CASSPSYDEQFF. The CDR3 DNA is TGTGCCAGCAGCCCTTCCTATGATGAGCAGTTCTTC.

The chain has TRBV4-1 and TRBJ2-1, with D possibly matching TRBD2 (6 bases). Germline CDR1 is MGHRA and CDR2 is YSYEKL. The germline V and J ends were trimmed by 0 bases and 4 bases, with 10 bases remaining between them. The CDR3 length is 15 residues. In DNA, the CDR3 is TGCGCCAGCAGCCAAGAGTGGCGGGATTACAATGAGCAGTTCTTC. Its protein is CASSQEWRDYNEQFF.

A single count supports this clone. The rearrangement links TRBV9 to TRBJ2-5, with D perhaps matching TRBD1 (6 bases). CDR3 length equals 12 residues. Looked up from germline, CDR1 is SGDLS and CDR2 is YYNGEE. V dropped 4 bases and J dropped 5 bases, with 9 bases sitting between them. The CDR3 loop reads CASSPRGETQYF. CDR3 DNA sequence: TGTGCCAGCAGCCCAAGGGGGGAGACCCAGTACTTC.

This rearrangement joins TRBV5-1 to TRBJ2-1; the match to TRBD1 covers 9 bases. Per the germline V gene, CDR1 is SGHRS and CDR2 is YFSETQ. Germline trimming cut 2 bases from V and 5 bases from J; bases unmatched to any gene: 5. The CDR3 extends over 15 amino acids. CDR3 sequence reads: CASSFGQGSNNEQFF. The CDR3 nucleotides are TGCGCCAGCAGCTTCGGACAGGGGAGTAACAATGAGCAGTTCTTC. The variable domain in full, completed from reference TRBV5-1 and TRBJ2-1, reads KAGVTQTPRYLIKTRGQQVTLSCSPISGHRSVSWYQQTPGQGLQFLFEYFSETQRNKGNFPGRFSGRQFSNSRSEMNVSTLELGDSALYLCASSFGQGSNNEQFFGPGTRLTVL.

The V call is TRBV5-1, the J call TRBJ2-1; D not resolved. This CDR3 comprises 13 residues. Germline-derived CDR1 and CDR2 are SGHRS and YFSETQ. V lost 4 bases, J lost 8 bases, and 13 bases lay in between. CDR3 residues: CASSTPAGDEQFF. DNA of the CDR3: TGCGCCAGCAGCACACCGGCCGGAGATGAGCAGTTCTTC.

The chain carries TRBV27 and TRBJ2-1; 10 nucleotides agree with TRBD2. The germline CDR1 and CDR2 sequences are MNHEY and SMNVEV (reference sequence). The CDR3 extends over 15 amino acids. Trimming at V came to 5 bases and at J to 2 bases, leaving 3 bases not matched to a gene. CDR3 protein: CASSPSGSPYNEQFF. CDR3 DNA sequence: TGTGCCAGCAGTCCTAGCGGGAGTCCCTACAATGAGCAGTTCTTC.

J is TRBJ2-5 and V is TRBV5-4; D not certain. The V end was cut by 6 bases, the J end by 2 bases, with 11 bases between. Germline V gene data show CDR1 as SGHNT and CDR2 as YYREEE (reference sequence). The CDR3 loop spans 13 amino acids. CDR3: CASTKPGQETQYF. The CDR3 nucleotides are TGTGCCAGCACCAAGCCCGGGCAAGAGACCCAGTACTTC.

The V call is TRBV6-6, the J call TRBJ1-5, with D possibly matching TRBD1 (6 bases). CDR3 size: 13 residues. Germline V gene lookup returns CDR1 MNHNY and CDR2 SVGAGI (reference sequence). With 7 bases removed from V and 3 bases from J, the gap between germline ends came to 10 bases. The CDR3: CASTQGINQPQHF. DNA of the CDR3: TGTGCCAGCACTCAGGGGATCAATCAGCCCCAGCATTTT.

The genes are TRBV4-2 and TRBJ2-5, with 10 nucleotides matching TRBD2. Germline CDR1 reads LGHNA; CDR2 reads YNFKEQ. V shed 4 bases, J shed 3 bases, and the junction held 8 bases outside the gene matches. This CDR3 region has 16 residues. The CDR3 DNA is TGTGCCAGCAGCCGATCCGGACTAGCGGTGAAAGAGACCCAGTACTTC. Translating it yields CASSRSGLAVKETQYF.